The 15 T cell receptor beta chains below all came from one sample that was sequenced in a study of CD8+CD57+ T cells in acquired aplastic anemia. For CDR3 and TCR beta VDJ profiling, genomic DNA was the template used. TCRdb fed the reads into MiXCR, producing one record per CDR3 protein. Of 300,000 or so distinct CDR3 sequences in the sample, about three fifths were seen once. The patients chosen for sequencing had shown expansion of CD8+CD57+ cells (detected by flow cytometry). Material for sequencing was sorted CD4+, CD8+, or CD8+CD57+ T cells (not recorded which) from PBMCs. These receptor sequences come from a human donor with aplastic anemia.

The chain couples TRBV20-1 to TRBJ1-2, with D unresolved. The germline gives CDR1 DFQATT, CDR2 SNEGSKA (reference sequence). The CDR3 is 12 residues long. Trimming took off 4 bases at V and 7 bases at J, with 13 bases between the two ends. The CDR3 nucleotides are TGCAGTGCTACCCGGGCGGTTGGTGGCTACACCTTC. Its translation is CSATRAVGGYTF.

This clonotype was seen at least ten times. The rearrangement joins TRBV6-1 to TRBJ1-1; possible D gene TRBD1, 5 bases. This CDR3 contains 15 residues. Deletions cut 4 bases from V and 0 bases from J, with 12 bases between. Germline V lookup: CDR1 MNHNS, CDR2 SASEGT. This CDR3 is CASSVRANMNTEAFF. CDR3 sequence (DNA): TGTGCCAGCAGTGTCAGGGCGAACATGAACACTGAAGCTTTCTTT.

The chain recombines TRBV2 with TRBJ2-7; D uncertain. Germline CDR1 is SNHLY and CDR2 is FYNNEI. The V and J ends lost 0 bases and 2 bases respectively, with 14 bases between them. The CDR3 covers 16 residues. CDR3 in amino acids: CASSEAPRTDTYEQYF. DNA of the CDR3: TGTGCCAGCAGTGAAGCGCCCCGGACGGATACCTACGAGCAGTACTTC.

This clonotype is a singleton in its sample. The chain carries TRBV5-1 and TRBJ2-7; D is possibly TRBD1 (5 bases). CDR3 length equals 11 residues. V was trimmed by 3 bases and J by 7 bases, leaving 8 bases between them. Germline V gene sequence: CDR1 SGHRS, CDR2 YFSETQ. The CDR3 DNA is TGCGCCAGCAGCTGGGGCCTGGAGCAGTACTTC. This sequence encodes CASSWGLEQYF.

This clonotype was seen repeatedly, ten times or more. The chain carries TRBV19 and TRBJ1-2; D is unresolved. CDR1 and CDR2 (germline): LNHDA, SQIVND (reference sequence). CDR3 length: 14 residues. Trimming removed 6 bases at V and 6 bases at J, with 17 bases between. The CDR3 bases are TGTGCCAGTAGACCCTATGGGATATCGAATGGCTACACCTTC. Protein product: CASRPYGISNGYTF. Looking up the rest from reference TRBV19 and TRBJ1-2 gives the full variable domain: DGGITQSPKYLFRKEGQNVTLSCEQNLNHDAMYWYRQDPGQGLRLIYYSQIVNDFQKGDIAEGYSVSREKKESFPLTVTSAQKNPTAFYLCASRPYGISNGYTFGSGTRLTVV.

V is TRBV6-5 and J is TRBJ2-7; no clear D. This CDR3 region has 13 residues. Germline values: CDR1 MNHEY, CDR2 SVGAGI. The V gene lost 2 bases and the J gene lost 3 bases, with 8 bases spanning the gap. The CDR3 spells CASSYGPVYEQYF. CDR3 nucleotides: TGTGCCAGCAGTTACGGCCCCGTCTACGAGCAGTACTTC.

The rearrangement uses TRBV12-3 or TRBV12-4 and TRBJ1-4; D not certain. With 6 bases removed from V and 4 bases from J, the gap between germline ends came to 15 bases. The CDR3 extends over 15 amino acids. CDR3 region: CASRFSGVGNEKLFF. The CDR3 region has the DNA TGTGCCAGCAGGTTTAGCGGGGTGGGTAATGAAAAACTGTTTTTT.

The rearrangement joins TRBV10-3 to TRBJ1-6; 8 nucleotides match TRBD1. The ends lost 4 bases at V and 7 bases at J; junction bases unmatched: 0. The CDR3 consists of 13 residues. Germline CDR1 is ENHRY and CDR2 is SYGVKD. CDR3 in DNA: TGTGCCATCAGTGGGACAGGGAATTCACCCCTCCACTTT. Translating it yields CAISGTGNSPLHF.

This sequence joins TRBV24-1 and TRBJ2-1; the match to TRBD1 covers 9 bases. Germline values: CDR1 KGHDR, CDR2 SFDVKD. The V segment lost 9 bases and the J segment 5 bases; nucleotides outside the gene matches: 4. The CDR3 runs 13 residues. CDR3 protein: CATRGTGNNEQFF. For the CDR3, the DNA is TGTGCCACCCGTGGGACAGGGAACAATGAGCAGTTCTTC.

The CDR3: CATSTGTRQGAGSSYNEQFF. The DNA of the CDR3 is TGCGCCACCTCAACCGGGACTAGACAGGGGGCAGGTAGCTCCTACAATGAGCAGTTCTTC. This chain uses TRBV10-1 with TRBJ2-1; TRBD1 agrees at 10 bases. Germline V gives CDR1 WNHNN, CDR2 SYGVQD (reference sequence). The CDR3 totals 20 residues. With V trimmed by 10 bases and J by 0 bases, 21 bases remained unmatched.

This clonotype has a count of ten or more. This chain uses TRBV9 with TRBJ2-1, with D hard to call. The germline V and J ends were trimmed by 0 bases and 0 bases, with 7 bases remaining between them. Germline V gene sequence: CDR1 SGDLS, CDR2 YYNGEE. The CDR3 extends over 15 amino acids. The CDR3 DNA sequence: TGTGCCAGCAGCGTAGCTTCAAGCTCCTACAATGAGCAGTTCTTC. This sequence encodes CASSVASSSYNEQFF.

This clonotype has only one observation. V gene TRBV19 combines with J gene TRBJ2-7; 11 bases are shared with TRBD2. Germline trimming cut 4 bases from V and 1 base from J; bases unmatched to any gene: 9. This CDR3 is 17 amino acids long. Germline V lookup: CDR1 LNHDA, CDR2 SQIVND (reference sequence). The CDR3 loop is CASSSSRTSGSSYEQYF. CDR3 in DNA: TGTGCCAGTAGTAGCTCCCGGACTAGCGGGTCATCCTACGAGCAGTACTTC.

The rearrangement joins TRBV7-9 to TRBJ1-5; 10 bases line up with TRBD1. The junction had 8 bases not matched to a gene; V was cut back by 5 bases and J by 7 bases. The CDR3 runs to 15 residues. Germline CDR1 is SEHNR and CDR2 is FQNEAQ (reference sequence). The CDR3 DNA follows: TGTGCCAGCAGCCCCGCCGGGACAGGGGTGCAGCCCCAGCATTTT. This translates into CASSPAGTGVQPQHF.

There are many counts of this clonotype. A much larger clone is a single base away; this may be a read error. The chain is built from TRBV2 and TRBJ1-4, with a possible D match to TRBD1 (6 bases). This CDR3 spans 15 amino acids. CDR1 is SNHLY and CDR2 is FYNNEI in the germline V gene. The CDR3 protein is CASGEGGSVSEKLFF. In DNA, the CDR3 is TGTGCCAGCGGTGAAGGGGGGAGCGTCTCTGAAAAACTGTTTTTT.

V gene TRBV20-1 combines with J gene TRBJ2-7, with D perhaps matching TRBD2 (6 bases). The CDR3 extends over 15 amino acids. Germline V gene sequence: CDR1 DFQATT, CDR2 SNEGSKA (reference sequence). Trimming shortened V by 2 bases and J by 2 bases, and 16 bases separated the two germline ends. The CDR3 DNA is TGCAGTGCTAGACCCCTGGGGGGAGTTACCTACGAGCAGTACTTC. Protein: CSARPLGGVTYEQYF.